The rows below give T cell receptor beta chains drawn from one sample of a study of blood T cells in healthy people across ages. TCRdb redid the calling of the 5' RACE reads with MiXCR, one entry per CDR3 protein. The sample holds 700,000 to 800,000 distinct CDR3 sequences; approximately 43% are singletons and the top ten take under 25%. Sequenced sample: blood. Receptors originate from a woman aged 60 to 75 in good health. CDR3s include the opening cysteine and the closing phenylalanine or tryptophan. Each record gives: CDR3 protein, CDR3 DNA, V gene, D gene, clone size, J gene. D genes are given only for firm matches. Clone size is stated in some rows and not others, as once, few, many or a class when expanded.

cdr3_aa: CASSYPGQAGSPLHF; cdr3_nt: TGTGCCAGCAGTTACCCGGGACAGGCGGGTTCACCCCTCCACTTT; v_call: TRBV28; d_call: TRBD1; clone_size: .; j_call: TRBJ1-6
cdr3_aa: CSATGLAGSDTQYF; cdr3_nt: TGCAGCGCAACGGGACTAGCGGGCTCAGATACGCAGTATTTT; v_call: TRBV29-1; d_call: TRBD2; clone_size: few; j_call: TRBJ2-3
cdr3_aa: CASSSPFPSYEQYF; cdr3_nt: TGCGCCAGCAGCTCTCCTTTTCCCTCCTACGAGCAGTACTTC; v_call: TRBV5-1; d_call: .; clone_size: .; j_call: TRBJ2-7
cdr3_aa: CASTWGIENYGYTF; cdr3_nt: TGTGCCAGCACCTGGGGCATCGAAAACTATGGCTACACCTTC; v_call: TRBV5-6; d_call: .; clone_size: few; j_call: TRBJ1-2
cdr3_aa: CSATTGWGETQYF; cdr3_nt: TGCAGTGCTACGACAGGATGGGGCGAAACCCAGTACTTC; v_call: TRBV20-1; d_call: .; clone_size: .; j_call: TRBJ2-7
cdr3_aa: CASKDRDGTDTQYF; cdr3_nt: TGTGCCAGCAAAGACAGGGATGGCACAGATACGCAGTATTTT; v_call: TRBV11-2; d_call: TRBD1; clone_size: .; j_call: TRBJ2-3
cdr3_aa: CASSSLEVGQPQHF; cdr3_nt: TGTGCCAGCAGTAGCCTTGAGGTGGGCCAGCCCCAGCATTTT; v_call: TRBV6-2/TRBV6-3; d_call: .; clone_size: .; j_call: TRBJ1-5
cdr3_aa: CASSQGERGGETQYF; cdr3_nt: TGTGCCAGCAGCCAAGGCGAGCGGGGGGGAGAGACCCAGTACTTC; v_call: TRBV3-1; d_call: TRBD2; clone_size: .; j_call: TRBJ2-5
cdr3_aa: CASSGGDGTEAFF; cdr3_nt: TGCGCCAGCAGCGGAGGTGACGGCACTGAAGCTTTCTTT; v_call: TRBV5-1; d_call: .; clone_size: .; j_call: TRBJ1-1
cdr3_aa: CASVVGTGYSGANVLTF; cdr3_nt: TGTGCCAGCGTGGTCGGGACAGGGTACTCTGGGGCCAACGTCCTGACTTTC; v_call: TRBV28; d_call: TRBD1; clone_size: few; j_call: TRBJ2-6
cdr3_aa: CASSRQGTFEATEAFF; cdr3_nt: TGCGCCAGCAGCAGGCAGGGGACGTTTGAGGCCACTGAAGCTTTCTTT; v_call: TRBV5-1; d_call: .; clone_size: .; j_call: TRBJ1-1
cdr3_aa: CSVDEDSANYGYTF; cdr3_nt: TGCAGCGTCGATGAGGACTCGGCTAACTATGGCTACACCTTC; v_call: TRBV29-1; d_call: .; clone_size: few; j_call: TRBJ1-2
cdr3_aa: CASSLAATAVQETQYF; cdr3_nt: TGCGCCAGCAGCTTGGCCGCGACAGCGGTTCAAGAGACCCAGTACTTC; v_call: TRBV5-1; d_call: .; clone_size: .; j_call: TRBJ2-5
cdr3_aa: CASRITGTTNEQFF; cdr3_nt: TGTGCCAGCAGAATAACCGGGACTACCAATGAGCAGTTCTTC; v_call: TRBV6-6; d_call: TRBD2; clone_size: .; j_call: TRBJ2-1
cdr3_aa: CSARDRLKGAGQPQHF; cdr3_nt: TGCAGTGCTAGAGATCGGCTGAAGGGGGCAGGTCAGCCCCAGCATTTT; v_call: TRBV20-1; d_call: TRBD1; clone_size: once; j_call: TRBJ1-5
cdr3_aa: CSALQTDTQYF; cdr3_nt: TGCAGTGCCTTACAGACAGATACGCAGTATTTT; v_call: TRBV20-1; d_call: .; clone_size: .; j_call: TRBJ2-3
cdr3_aa: CASSSTGVEQFF; cdr3_nt: TGTGCCAGCAGTTCGACAGGGGTTGAGCAGTTCTTC; v_call: TRBV6-6; d_call: TRBD1; clone_size: many; j_call: TRBJ2-1
cdr3_aa: CASGQTDYPPSHEQYF; cdr3_nt: TGTGCCAGCGGCCAAACGGACTATCCTCCCTCTCACGAGCAGTACTTC; v_call: TRBV14; d_call: .; clone_size: .; j_call: TRBJ2-7
cdr3_aa: CASSGPSTGAAGELFF; cdr3_nt: TGCGCCAGCAGTGGACCTTCGACAGGGGCCGCCGGGGAGCTGTTTTTT; v_call: TRBV10-1; d_call: TRBD1; clone_size: few; j_call: TRBJ2-2
cdr3_aa: CAIGRQGDTGELFF; cdr3_nt: TGTGCCATCGGTCGACAGGGTGACACCGGGGAGCTGTTTTTT; v_call: TRBV10-3; d_call: TRBD1; clone_size: few; j_call: TRBJ2-2
cdr3_aa: CASSFSGGPYNEQYF; cdr3_nt: TGTGCCAGCAGTTTTAGCGGGGGGCCCTACAATGAGCAGTACTTC; v_call: TRBV27; d_call: TRBD2; clone_size: .; j_call: TRBJ2-7
cdr3_aa: CASSLTLRTEAFF; cdr3_nt: TGTGCCAGCAGCTTAACCCTCCGCACTGAAGCTTTCTTT; v_call: TRBV7-2; d_call: .; clone_size: .; j_call: TRBJ1-1
cdr3_aa: CSAPAEFGLLGYEQYF; cdr3_nt: TGCAGTGCCCCCGCAGAGTTCGGCCTGCTGGGATACGAGCAGTACTTC; v_call: TRBV20-1; d_call: .; clone_size: .; j_call: TRBJ2-7
cdr3_aa: CASSRQGPSGANVLTF; cdr3_nt: TGTGCCAGCAGCCGACAGGGACCCTCTGGGGCCAACGTCCTGACTTTC; v_call: TRBV7-2; d_call: TRBD1; clone_size: .; j_call: TRBJ2-6
cdr3_aa: CASSLLTGHEQYF; cdr3_nt: TGTGCCAGCAGCCTGCTGACAGGACACGAGCAGTACTTC; v_call: TRBV12-3/TRBV12-4; d_call: .; clone_size: .; j_call: TRBJ2-7
cdr3_aa: CASSRGPEAFF; cdr3_nt: TGTGCCAGCAGTCGGGGACCGGAAGCTTTCTTT; v_call: TRBV12-3/TRBV12-4; d_call: .; clone_size: .; j_call: TRBJ1-1
cdr3_aa: CSAPSGTPSGLPQHF; cdr3_nt: TGCAGTGCTCCCTCCGGGACCCCATCCGGATTGCCCCAGCATTTT; v_call: TRBV20-1; d_call: .; clone_size: .; j_call: TRBJ1-5
cdr3_aa: CSARDRTSSYNSPLHF; cdr3_nt: TGCAGTGCTAGAGATAGGACGAGCTCCTATAATTCACCCCTCCACTTT; v_call: TRBV20-1; d_call: .; clone_size: .; j_call: TRBJ1-6
cdr3_aa: CSGSGATMNTEAFF; cdr3_nt: TGCAGCGGGTCAGGGGCCACCATGAACACTGAAGCTTTCTTT; v_call: TRBV29-1; d_call: .; clone_size: .; j_call: TRBJ1-1
cdr3_aa: CATSRDVTASYGYTF; cdr3_nt: TGTGCCACCAGCAGAGACGTGACAGCCTCATATGGCTACACCTTC; v_call: TRBV15; d_call: .; clone_size: .; j_call: TRBJ1-2
cdr3_aa: CATLRNSGQDSPLHF; cdr3_nt: TGTGCCACATTGAGGAATTCGGGTCAAGATTCACCCCTCCACTTT; v_call: TRBV10-3; d_call: .; clone_size: few; j_call: TRBJ1-6
cdr3_aa: CASSLVRGSGNEQFF; cdr3_nt: TGTGCCAGCAGCTTAGTCCGGGGCTCGGGTAATGAGCAGTTCTTC; v_call: TRBV7-8; d_call: .; clone_size: .; j_call: TRBJ2-1
cdr3_aa: CASSFRTGISYNSPLHF; cdr3_nt: TGTGCCAGCAGTTTCCGGACAGGGATCTCCTATAATTCACCCCTCCACTTT; v_call: TRBV27; d_call: TRBD1; clone_size: .; j_call: TRBJ1-6
cdr3_aa: CSAREWRELSETQYF; cdr3_nt: TGCAGTGCTAGAGAGTGGCGGGAGCTGTCAGAGACCCAGTACTTC; v_call: TRBV20-1; d_call: TRBD2; clone_size: few; j_call: TRBJ2-5
cdr3_aa: CASSDPGTSQGEQYF; cdr3_nt: TGTGCCAGCAGTGATCCTGGGACAAGTCAGGGGGAGCAGTACTTC; v_call: TRBV6-1; d_call: .; clone_size: .; j_call: TRBJ2-7
cdr3_aa: CAGSVGTSGAFYEQYF; cdr3_nt: TGTGCCGGCAGCGTAGGGACTAGCGGCGCTTTTTACGAGCAGTACTTC; v_call: TRBV9; d_call: TRBD2; clone_size: .; j_call: TRBJ2-7
cdr3_aa: CSVGLGDYGYTF; cdr3_nt: TGCAGCGTTGGATTAGGTGACTATGGCTACACCTTC; v_call: TRBV29-1; d_call: .; clone_size: .; j_call: TRBJ1-2
cdr3_aa: CASSLDRSNEQFF; cdr3_nt: TGTGCCAGCAGCCTGGACCGAAGCAATGAGCAGTTCTTC; v_call: TRBV7-3; d_call: .; clone_size: few; j_call: TRBJ2-1
cdr3_aa: CASSTMTGAYGYTF; cdr3_nt: TGTGCCAGCAGTACAATGACAGGGGCCTATGGCTACACCTTC; v_call: TRBV28; d_call: TRBD1; clone_size: .; j_call: TRBJ1-2
cdr3_aa: CASTRTGSSGEQYF; cdr3_nt: TGTGCCAGCACCCGAACAGGGTCGTCGGGTGAGCAGTACTTC; v_call: TRBV9; d_call: .; clone_size: .; j_call: TRBJ2-5
cdr3_aa: CSVEEITDTQYF; cdr3_nt: TGCAGCGTTGAGGAGATCACAGATACGCAGTATTTT; v_call: TRBV29-1; d_call: .; clone_size: many; j_call: TRBJ2-3
cdr3_aa: CAAAGGNSSYNKQFF; cdr3_nt: TGTGCCGCCGCAGGGGGCAACAGCTCCTACAATAAGCAGTTCTTC; v_call: TRBV24-1; d_call: TRBD1; clone_size: .; j_call: TRBJ2-1